This T cell receptor beta chain derives from a study of shared clonotypes between healthy human individuals. Study processing details: ImmunoSEQ output lacked quality scores and full-length reads, limiting matched filtering. Using immunoSEQ multiplex PCR, the repertoire was profiled, and TCRdb retains in-frame clones only, with some absent. That table is the source of V, J and clone size, and D and trimming were worked out from the DNA. The table records over 850,000 clones, around three quarters of them present only once. Every one of the donors was a Caucasian adult that lived in Nashville, Tennessee. This clone was counted only a few times. The CDR3 spans 16 residues. V shed 2 bases, J shed 2 bases, and the junction held 5 bases outside the gene matches. Germline V gives CDR1 MNHEY, CDR2 SVGAGI.

Sequenced: memory CD4+ T cells from PBMCs. Regarding subset: CD45RA-negative fraction. This TCR was sampled from a man between 18 and 35 years old in good health. Some clones in this sample may be carry-over from other donors' samples. The rearrangement links TRBV6-5 to TRBJ2-3, with TRBD2 matching 9 bases. CDR3 nucleotide sequence: TGTGCCAGCAGTTACAGTAGCGGGAGAGTCACAGATACGCAGTATTTT. It is translated as CASSYSSGRVTDTQYF.